One sample yielded the 17 T cell receptor beta chains listed below, sequenced in a study of Graves' ophthalmopathy and Graves' hyperthyroidism. Amplified material comprised TCR beta CDR3 regions derived from RNA transcripts. First-round RT-PCR relied on HTBI primers, and a second-round multiplex PCR came next. TCRdb re-called the multiplex PCR reads with MiXCR, one entry per CDR3 protein. The sample lists around 1,200,000 distinct CDR3 sequences, approximately 35% occurring once. The source material was peripheral blood or thyroid tissue (not recorded which). These receptor sequences come from an adult man with Graves' hyperthyroidism.

This clonotype was seen many times. This chain uses TRBV20-1 with TRBJ1-5; unclear D gene. The CDR3 covers 15 residues. Looked up from germline, CDR1 is DFQATT and CDR2 is SNEGSKA (reference sequence). Trimming pared 3 bases from V and 0 bases from J, leaving 12 bases between. For the CDR3, the DNA is TGCAGTGCTAGCAGACCAGGAATTAGCAATCAGCCCCAGCATTTT. It codes for CSASRPGISNQPQHF.

The V call is TRBV6-1, the J call TRBJ2-7, with D possibly matching TRBD1 (5 bases). Germline V gene lookup returns CDR1 MNHNS and CDR2 SASEGT. This CDR3 has 13 amino acids. V shed 7 bases and J shed 7 bases, with 17 bases lying between them. The DNA for the CDR3 is TGTGCCAGCATGCGACCGACCTACAGGGAGCAGTACTTC. It encodes CASMRPTYREQYF.

Turning to this clonotype: Just one base apart from a much larger clone, this may be a read error. The chain has TRBV7-9 and TRBJ1-2, with a possible D match to TRBD1 (5 bases). Germline V gene lookup returns CDR1 SEHNR and CDR2 FQNEAQ (reference sequence). The CDR3 is made up of 13 amino acids. V lost 5 bases and J lost 13, with 20 bases in between. For the CDR3, the DNA is TGTGCCAGCAGCCTCCGGCCAGGGATGTTCCTCACCTTC. This gives the protein CASSLRPGMFLTF.

This clonotype was counted only a few times. The V gene is TRBV29-1, the J gene TRBJ1-2; D gene uncertain. Germline CDR1 SQVTM, CDR2 ANQGSEA. V was clipped by 4 bases and J by 4 bases, with 7 bases between them. The CDR3 extends over 11 amino acids. In nucleotides, the CDR3 is TGCAGCGTTGGAGAAGGCTATGGCTACACCTTC. Translating it yields CSVGEGYGYTF. The complete variable domain, with remaining parts taken from reference TRBV29-1 and TRBJ1-2, reads SAVISQKPSRDICQRGTSLTIQCQVDSQVTMMFWYRQQPGQSLTLIATANQGSEATYESGFVIDKFPISRPNLTFSTLTVSNMSPEDSSIYLCSVGEGYGYTFGSGTRLTVV.

There are many counts of this clonotype. This sequence joins TRBV5-5 and TRBJ2-7; 7 nucleotides line up with TRBD1. V lost 3 bases, J lost 4 bases, and 7 bases stayed unmatched. The CDR3 covers 14 residues. Germline CDR1 reads SGHKS; CDR2 reads YYEKEE (reference sequence). The DNA for the CDR3 is TGTGCCAGCAGCTCACTTGACAGGGTGTACGAGCAGTACTTC. Protein sequence: CASSSLDRVYEQYF. Using reference TRBV5-5 and TRBJ2-7 for the parts outside the CDR3, the full variable domain is DAGVTQSPTHLIKTRGQQVTLRCSPISGHKSVSWYQQVLGQGPQFIFQYYEKEERGRGNFPDRFSARQFPNYSSELNVNALLLGDSALYLCASSSLDRVYEQYFGPGTRLTVT.

The rearrangement uses TRBV9 and TRBJ1-1, with D possibly matching TRBD1 (5 bases). The CDR3 sequence is 17 residues long. Germline values: CDR1 SGDLS, CDR2 YYNGEE. The ends were cut back, 0 bases at V and 7 bases at J, with 22 bases in the middle. CDR3 DNA: TGTGCCAGCAGCGTAGATCCGATTGGGGGTCCGGGAAATGAAGCTTTCTTT. It translates to CASSVDPIGGPGNEAFF.

This clonotype was observed many times. The chain carries TRBV11-3 and TRBJ2-5; D perhaps matches TRBD2 (6 bases). The CDR3 consists of 17 residues. Trimming took 1 base from V and 5 from J, leaving 20 bases between them. The germline V gene encodes CDR1 SGHNT and CDR2 YENEEA. The CDR3 loop is CASSLGYGGVGMETQYF. The CDR3 DNA sequence: TGTGCCAGCAGCTTAGGGTACGGGGGAGTTGGTATGGAGACCCAGTACTTC.

This clonotype was seen a few times. One end of the junction fails to match germline, which may point to a read error. The J gene is TRBJ2-7, the V gene TRBV5-1; no definite D call. CDR1 is SGHRS, CDR2 YFSETQ, per germline. The CDR3 contains 14 residues. CDR3 region: CASRPGPNPYEQYF. The CDR3, as DNA: TGTGCCAGCAGACCTGGACCCAACCCCTACGAGCAGTACTTC.

Notes on this clonotype: The conserved closing phenylalanine or tryptophan is absent in this CDR3, likely reflecting a read error. The DNA is left out, because the CDR3 cannot be placed on it with certainty; the CDR3 is given as TCRdb lists it. The chain uses TRBV6-6 and TRBJ2-2; the table gives TRBD1 as D, unverified against the DNA. Germline CDR1 is MNHNY and CDR2 is SVGAGI (reference sequence). The CDR3 is made up of 11 amino acids, end residues included. The CDR3 spells CASRTRAGGGR.

Comments on this clonotype: A single base separates this from a much larger clone, so it may be a read error. This chain joins TRBV5-6 and TRBJ2-5, with D tentatively TRBD1 (8 bases). The germline V gene encodes CDR1 SGHDT and CDR2 YYEEEE. The CDR3 extends over 16 amino acids. The CDR3 reads CASSTTGGAAQGTQYF. CDR3 sequence (DNA): TGTGCCAGCAGCACTACAGGGGGGGCAGCCCAAGGGACCCAGTACTTC. Based on the CDR3 plus reference TRBV5-6 and TRBJ2-5, the full variable domain is DAGVTQSPTHLIKTRGQQVTLRCSPKSGHDTVSWYQQALGQGPQFIFQYYEEEERQRGNFPDRFSGHQFPNYSSELNVNALLLGDSALYLCASSTTGGAAQGTQYFGPGTRLLVL.

This clonotype was counted once. The chain carries TRBV7-2 and TRBJ1-1, with 9 positions matching TRBD1. The CDR3 totals 14 residues. The V gene end was trimmed by 5 bases and the J gene end by 8 bases; junction bases not matched to a gene: 9. Germline loops: CDR1 SGHTA, CDR2 FQGNSA. This CDR3 is CASSPGDRAVEAFF. In DNA form, the CDR3 reads TGTGCCAGCAGCCCCGGGGACAGGGCGGTAGAAGCTTTCTTT.

V is TRBV10-2 and J is TRBJ1-1, with a tentative D call TRBD1 (5 bases). CDR3 size: 14 residues. The ends were cut back, 3 bases at V and 4 bases at J, with 12 bases in the middle. Germline CDR1 is WSHSY and CDR2 is SAAADI. The CDR3 loop is CASSEGTGSTEAFF. The CDR3 nucleotides read TGCGCCAGCAGTGAAGGGACGGGGAGCACTGAAGCTTTCTTT.

This clonotype occurred a few times. J is TRBJ2-7 and V is TRBV6-5; 10 bases fit TRBD2. V dropped 2 bases and J dropped 2; count of bases not matched to a gene: 9. CDR3 length: 17 amino acids. CDR1 is MNHEY, CDR2 SVGAGI, per germline. The CDR3: CASSYSGFGTSAYEQYF. CDR3 bases: TGTGCCAGCAGTTACAGTGGTTTCGGGACTAGCGCCTACGAGCAGTACTTC.

This clonotype was recorded at least ten times. CDR3 residues: CASSLSVGTRNEKLFF. The CDR3 DNA reads as TGTGCCAGCAGTTTATCCGTCGGGACACGAAATGAAAAACTGTTTTTT. The chain links TRBV12-3 or TRBV12-4 to TRBJ1-4; a weak D match, TRBD1 (6 bases). The CDR3 covers 16 residues. Trimming shortened V by 2 bases and J by 5 bases, and 15 bases separated the two germline ends.

This clonotype was seen many times. The chain links TRBV9 to TRBJ2-5; D could derive from TRBD1 or TRBD2 (6 bases each). Germline CDR1 is SGDLS and CDR2 is YYNGEE. V shed 3 bases and J shed 5 bases, with 17 bases lying between them. The CDR3 loop spans 15 amino acids. The CDR3, as DNA: TGTGCCAGCAGCGCGGAGGGGGGTCCGGTGGAGACCCAGTACTTC. As protein: CASSAEGGPVETQYF.

Many counts were recorded for this clonotype. Mismatch with germline at one junction end may stem from a read error. J is TRBJ1-2 and V is TRBV10-2; the match to TRBD1 covers 7 bases. CDR1 is WSHSY, CDR2 SAAADI, per germline. This CDR3 is 13 amino acids long. In nucleotides, the CDR3 is TGTGCCAGCAGTGAGGGGGCGAACTATGGCTACACCTTC. Protein: CASSEGANYGYTF.

This clonotype was observed many times. The V and J genes are TRBV25-1 and TRBJ2-7; 9 positions agree with TRBD1. The V gene's germline CDR1 is MGHDK and CDR2 SYGVNS. The CDR3 length is 16 residues. The J segment lost 0 bases and the V segment lost 5 bases, leaving 8 bases of the junction unmatched. The CDR3 DNA is TGTGCCAGCAGTTCCCCCCGACAGGGGGACTCCTACGAGCAGTACTTC. This gives the protein CASSSPRQGDSYEQYF.